These 6 T cell receptor beta chains originate from one sample sequenced in a study of T-cell memory formation after mild COVID-19. Each CDR3 protein is one row after TCRdb ran MiXCR on the 5' RACE reads. The profile shows some 450,000 distinct CDR3 sequences, more than 15% of them singletons. Sequenced sample: PBMCs or a T cell subset sorted from them (not recorded which). These receptors all come from a man aged 18 to 30 who had mild COVID-19 (a few samples of this study predate the infection). Cell type and time point are not known.

The rearrangement uses TRBV2 and TRBJ2-1; D remains unclear. This CDR3 has 15 amino acids. Trimming shortened V by 1 base and J by 0 bases, and 7 bases separated the two germline ends. Germline V gene sequence: CDR1 SNHLY, CDR2 FYNNEI. The CDR3: CASSEDMSSYNEQFF. The DNA of the CDR3 is TGTGCCAGCAGTGAAGACATGAGCTCCTACAATGAGCAGTTCTTC.

This clonotype was observed at least ten times. The rearrangement joins TRBV7-9 to TRBJ2-1; D possibly uses TRBD1 or TRBD2 (7 bases each). The CDR3 extends over 15 amino acids. The germline gives CDR1 SEHNR, CDR2 FQNEAQ (reference sequence). With 2 bases removed from V and 6 bases from J, the gap between germline ends came to 14 bases. The CDR3 DNA reads as TGTGCCAGCAGCTTATGGCAGGGGGAGGGCAATGAGCAGTTCTTC. Translating it yields CASSLWQGEGNEQFF.

This clonotype was counted only a few times. This rearrangement joins TRBV7-3 to TRBJ2-1; 16 positions agree with TRBD2. With V trimmed by 8 bases and J by 9 bases, 4 bases remained unmatched. The CDR3 runs to 14 residues. The germline V gene has CDR1 SGHTA and CDR2 FQGTGA. CDR3 amino acids: CASGTSGGAVEQFF. In DNA form, the CDR3 reads TGTGCCAGCGGGACTAGCGGGGGGGCGGTTGAGCAGTTCTTC.

This sequence joins TRBV20-1 and TRBJ1-1, with 8 positions matching TRBD1. Germline CDR1 is DFQATT and CDR2 is SNEGSKA (reference sequence). Trimming took 1 base from V and 10 from J; bases not matched to a gene: 11. The CDR3 length is 14 residues. The CDR3 DNA sequence: TGCAGTGCTAGAGCGGGACAGGCGCAAGCGGGAGCTTTCTTT. Residues: CSARAGQAQAGAFF.

A few counts support this clonotype. The gene calls are TRBV2 and TRBJ1-1; no clear D. The V gene's germline CDR1 is SNHLY and CDR2 FYNNEI. Trimming cost V 8 bases and J 1 base, with 11 bases left between them. The CDR3 sequence is 13 residues long. For the CDR3, the DNA is TGTGCCAGCGGGTCCCGCTCGAACACTGAAGCTTTCTTT. Translated, it gives CASGSRSNTEAFF. Full variable domain (missing parts from reference TRBV2 and TRBJ1-1): EPEVTQTPSHQVTQMGQEVILRCVPISNHLYFYWYRQILGQKVEFLVSFYNNEISEKSEIFDDQFSVERPDGSNFTLKIRSTKLEDSAMYFCASGSRSNTEAFFGQGTRLTVV.

The chain is built from TRBV9 and TRBJ2-2, with 7 bases aligning to TRBD1. The CDR3 runs to 18 residues. Germline lookup yields CDR1 SGDLS and CDR2 YYNGEE. J gave up 3 bases and V 0 bases, and 11 bases lay outside the gene matches. The CDR3 nucleotides read TGTGCCAGCAGCGTAGAAAGTACAGGGGTCTTCCACACCGGGGAGCTGTTTTTT. Its protein product is CASSVESTGVFHTGELFF.